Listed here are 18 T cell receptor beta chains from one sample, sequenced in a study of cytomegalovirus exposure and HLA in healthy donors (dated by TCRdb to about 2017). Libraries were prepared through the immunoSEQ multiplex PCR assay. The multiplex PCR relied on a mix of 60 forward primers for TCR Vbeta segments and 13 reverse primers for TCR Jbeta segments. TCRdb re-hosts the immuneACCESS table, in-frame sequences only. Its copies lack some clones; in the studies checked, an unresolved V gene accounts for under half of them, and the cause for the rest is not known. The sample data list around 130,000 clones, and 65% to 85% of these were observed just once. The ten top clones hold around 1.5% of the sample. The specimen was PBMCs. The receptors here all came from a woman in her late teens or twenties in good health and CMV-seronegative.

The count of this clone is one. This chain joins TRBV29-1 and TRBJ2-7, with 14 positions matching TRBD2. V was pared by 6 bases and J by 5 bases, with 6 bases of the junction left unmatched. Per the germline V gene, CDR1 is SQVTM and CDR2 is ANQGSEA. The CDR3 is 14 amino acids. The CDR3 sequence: CSVTEGLAGDEQYF. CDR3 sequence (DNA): TGCAGCGTCACCGAGGGACTAGCGGGAGACGAGCAGTACTTC.

The CDR3 loop is CASSVRGVNEDTQYF. The CDR3 DNA reads as TGTGCCAGTAGTGTCCGCGGCGTAAATGAGGATACGCAGTATTTT. This chain joins TRBV19 and TRBJ2-3; no clear D gene. Germline V lookup: CDR1 LNHDA, CDR2 SQIVND (reference sequence). CDR3 size: 15 residues. The V end lost 5 bases, the J end lost 6 bases, and 18 bases lay between the germline ends.

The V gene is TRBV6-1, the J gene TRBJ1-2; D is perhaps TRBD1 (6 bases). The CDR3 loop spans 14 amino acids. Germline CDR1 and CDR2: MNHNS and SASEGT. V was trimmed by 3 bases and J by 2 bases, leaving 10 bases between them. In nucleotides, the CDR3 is TGTGCCAGCAGTGACTGGACAGAAAACTATGGCTACACCTTC. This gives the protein CASSDWTENYGYTF.

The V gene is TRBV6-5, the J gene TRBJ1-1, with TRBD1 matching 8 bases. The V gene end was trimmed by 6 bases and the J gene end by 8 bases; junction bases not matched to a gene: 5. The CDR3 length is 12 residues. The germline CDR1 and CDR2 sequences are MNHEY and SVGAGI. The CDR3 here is CASRRTGREAFF. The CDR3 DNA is TGTGCCAGCAGACGGACAGGGAGGGAAGCTTTCTTT.

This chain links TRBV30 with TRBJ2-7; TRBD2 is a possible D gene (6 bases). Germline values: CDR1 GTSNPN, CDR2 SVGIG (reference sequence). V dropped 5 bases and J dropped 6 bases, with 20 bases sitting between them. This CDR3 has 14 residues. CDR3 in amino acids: CAWDTGTAGAEQYF. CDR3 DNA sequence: TGTGCCTGGGACACCGGGACTGCGGGTGCCGAGCAGTACTTC.

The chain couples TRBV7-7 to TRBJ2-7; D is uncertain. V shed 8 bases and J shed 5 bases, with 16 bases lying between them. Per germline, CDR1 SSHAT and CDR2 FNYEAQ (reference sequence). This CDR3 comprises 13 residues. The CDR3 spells CASASSPNDEQYF. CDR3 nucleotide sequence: TGTGCCAGCGCTTCTAGTCCCAACGACGAGCAGTACTTC.

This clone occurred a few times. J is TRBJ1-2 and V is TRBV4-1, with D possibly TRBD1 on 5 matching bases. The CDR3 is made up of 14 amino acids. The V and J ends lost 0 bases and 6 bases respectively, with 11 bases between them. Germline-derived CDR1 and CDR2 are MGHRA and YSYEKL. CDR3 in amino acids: CASSQDPRADGYTF. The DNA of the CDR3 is TGCGCCAGCAGCCAAGATCCCAGGGCCGATGGCTACACCTTC.

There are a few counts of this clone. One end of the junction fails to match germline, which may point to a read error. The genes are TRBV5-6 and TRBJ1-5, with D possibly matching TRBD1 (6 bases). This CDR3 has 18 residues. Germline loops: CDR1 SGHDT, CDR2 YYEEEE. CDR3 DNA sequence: TGTGCCATCAGCTTGGGCAGGGAGGGGGTATTTGGCAATCAGCCCCAGCATTTT. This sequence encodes CAISLGREGVFGNQPQHF.

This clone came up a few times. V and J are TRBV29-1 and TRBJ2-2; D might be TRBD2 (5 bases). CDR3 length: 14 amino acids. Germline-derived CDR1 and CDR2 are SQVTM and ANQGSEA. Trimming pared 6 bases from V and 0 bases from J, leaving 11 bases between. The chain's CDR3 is CSVGAAANTGELFF. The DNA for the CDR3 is TGCAGCGTGGGAGCGGCAGCGAACACCGGGGAGCTGTTTTTT.

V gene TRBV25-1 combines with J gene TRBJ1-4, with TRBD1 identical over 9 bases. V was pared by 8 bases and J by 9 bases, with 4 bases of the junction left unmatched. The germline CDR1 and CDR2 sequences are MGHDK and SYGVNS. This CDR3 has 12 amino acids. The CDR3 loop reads CASGTGFQKLFF. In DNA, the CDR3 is TGTGCCAGCGGGACAGGGTTCCAAAAACTGTTTTTT.

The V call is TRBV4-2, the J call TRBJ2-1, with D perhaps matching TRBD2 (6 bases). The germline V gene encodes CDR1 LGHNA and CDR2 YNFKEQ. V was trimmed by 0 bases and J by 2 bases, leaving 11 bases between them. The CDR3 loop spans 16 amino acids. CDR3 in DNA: TGTGCCAGCAGCCAAGAGTGGCGGGATCCCTACAATGAGCAGTTCTTC. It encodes CASSQEWRDPYNEQFF.

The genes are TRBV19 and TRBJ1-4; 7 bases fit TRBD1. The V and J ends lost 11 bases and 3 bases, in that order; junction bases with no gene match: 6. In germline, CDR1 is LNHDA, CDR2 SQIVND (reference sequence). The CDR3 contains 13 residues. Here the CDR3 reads CAGSQGANEKLFF. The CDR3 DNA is TGTGCCGGCTCCCAGGGGGCTAATGAAAAACTGTTTTTT.

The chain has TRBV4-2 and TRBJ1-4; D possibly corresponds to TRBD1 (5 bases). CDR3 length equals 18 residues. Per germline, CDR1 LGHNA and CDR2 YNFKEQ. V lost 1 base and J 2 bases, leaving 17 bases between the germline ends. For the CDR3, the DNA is TGTGCCAGCAGCCAAGGGGGCGGCAGGGCCACGACTAATGAAAAACTGTTTTTT. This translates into CASSQGGGRATTNEKLFF.

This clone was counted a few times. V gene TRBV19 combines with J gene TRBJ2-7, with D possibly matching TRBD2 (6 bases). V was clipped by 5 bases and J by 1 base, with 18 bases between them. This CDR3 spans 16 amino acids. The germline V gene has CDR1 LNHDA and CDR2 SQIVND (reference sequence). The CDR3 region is CASSFAYDAGSYEQYF. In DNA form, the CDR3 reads TGTGCCAGTAGTTTCGCCTACGACGCGGGGTCCTACGAGCAGTACTTC.

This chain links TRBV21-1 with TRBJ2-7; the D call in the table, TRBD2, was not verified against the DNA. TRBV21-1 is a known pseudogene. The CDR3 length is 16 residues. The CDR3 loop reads CASMRGAWDRAYEQYF. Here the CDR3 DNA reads TGTGCCAGCATGCGGGGGGCATGGGACAGAGCCTACGAGCAGTACTTC.

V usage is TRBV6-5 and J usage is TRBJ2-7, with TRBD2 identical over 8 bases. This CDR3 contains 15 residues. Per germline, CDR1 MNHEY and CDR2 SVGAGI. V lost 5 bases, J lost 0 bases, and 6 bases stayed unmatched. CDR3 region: CASSPSGTSSYEQYF. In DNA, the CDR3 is TGTGCCAGCAGTCCCTCCGGGACTAGCTCCTACGAGCAGTACTTC.

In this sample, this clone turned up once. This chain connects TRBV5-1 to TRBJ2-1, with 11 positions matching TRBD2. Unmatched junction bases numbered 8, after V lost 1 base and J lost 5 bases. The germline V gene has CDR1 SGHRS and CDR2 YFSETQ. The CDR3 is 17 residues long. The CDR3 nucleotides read TGCGCCAGCAGCTTGACCTTAGCGGGAGGGAACAACAATGAGCAGTTCTTC. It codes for CASSLTLAGGNNNEQFF. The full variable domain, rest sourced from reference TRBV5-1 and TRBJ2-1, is KAGVTQTPRYLIKTRGQQVTLSCSPISGHRSVSWYQQTPGQGLQFLFEYFSETQRNKGNFPGRFSGRQFSNSRSEMNVSTLELGDSALYLCASSLTLAGGNNNEQFFGPGTRLTVL.

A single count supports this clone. CDR3 sequence reads: CASSKGGQGYEQYF. The CDR3 coding sequence is TGTGCCAGCAGTAAAGGGGGACAGGGATACGAGCAGTACTTC. The V gene is TRBV6-1, the J gene TRBJ2-7, with 9 bases matching TRBD1. Germline V gives CDR1 MNHNS, CDR2 SASEGT. The CDR3 length is 14 residues. V shed 5 bases and J 4 bases; nucleotides not matched to a gene: 6.